The 17 T cell receptor beta chains listed next were all sequenced from one sample in a study of blood T cell repertoires in COVID-19. The method was immunoSEQ multiplex PCR; TCRdb's version includes in-frame clones alone and lacks a portion of them. This sample has some 110,000 clones; 84% occur once, and the top ten carry approximately 3.5%. The specimen was PBMCs or T cells enriched from blood (not recorded which). All receptors derive from a woman in her 30s who had recovered from COVID-19.

This clone was seen only a few times. Other DNA sequences in this sample translate to the same CDR3. J is TRBJ2-1 and V is TRBV24-1; 10 bases are a match to TRBD2. CDR1 KGHDR and CDR2 SFDVKD come from the germline V gene. CDR3 size: 14 residues. V trimming: 3 bases; J trimming: 6 bases; junction bases outside the gene matches: 1. This chain's CDR3 is CATSDSGRANEQFF. In DNA form, the CDR3 reads TGTGCCACCAGTGATAGCGGGAGGGCCAATGAGCAGTTCTTC.

In this sample, this clone turned up once. The chain combines TRBV4-3 with TRBJ2-3, with 11 bases that match TRBD2. Germline V CDR1 and CDR2: LGHNA, YSLEER. V lost 1 base and J lost 2; bases outside the gene matches: 5. The CDR3 spans 17 residues. CDR3 nucleotide sequence: TGCGCCAGCAGCCAAGTCCCGGGACTAGCGGCCACAGATACGCAGTATTTT. Translation: CASSQVPGLAATDTQYF.

This clone has a handful of counts. The chain is built from TRBV28 and TRBJ1-2; unclear D gene. This CDR3 has 13 residues. Germline V gene data show CDR1 as MDHEN and CDR2 as SYDVKM. The V gene lost 2 bases and the J gene lost 4 bases, with 8 bases spanning the gap. CDR3 sequence reads: CASSLGQPYGYTF. The CDR3 DNA follows: TGTGCCAGCAGTTTAGGGCAACCCTATGGCTACACCTTC.

The V and J genes are TRBV6-6 and TRBJ2-3; D may be TRBD1 (5 bases). Germline values: CDR1 MNHNY, CDR2 SVGAGI (reference sequence). This CDR3 region has 15 residues. The V gene lost 2 bases and the J gene lost 3 bases, with 12 bases spanning the gap. The CDR3 sequence is CASSYRAGWTDTQYF. The DNA of the CDR3 is TGTGCCAGCAGTTACCGGGCAGGGTGGACAGATACGCAGTATTTT.

This clone was seen just once. This chain connects TRBV9 to TRBJ1-6, with D hard to call. The length of the CDR3 is 14 residues. V was clipped by 3 bases and J by 2 bases, with 6 bases between them. The germline V gene encodes CDR1 SGDLS and CDR2 YYNGEE. The CDR3 coding sequence is TGTGCCAGCAGCGAACAACCCTATAATTCACCCCTCCACTTT. As protein: CASSEQPYNSPLHF.

This chain joins TRBV6-2 or TRBV6-3 and TRBJ2-2; D unresolved. The CDR3 sequence is 14 residues long. V lost 4 bases, J lost 2 bases, and 8 bases lay in between. Germline assignment: CDR1 MNHEY and CDR2 SVGEGT. CDR3 amino acids: CASSLWQNTGELFF. The CDR3 DNA is TGTGCCAGCAGTTTGTGGCAAAACACCGGGGAGCTGTTTTTT.

This chain uses TRBV7-2 with TRBJ1-2; 7 bases are a match to TRBD1. The CDR3 consists of 15 residues. Germline values: CDR1 SGHTA, CDR2 FQGNSA. V trimming: 5 bases; J trimming: 2 bases; junction bases outside the gene matches: 8. The CDR3: CASSPFTGVNYGYTF. The CDR3 DNA sequence: TGTGCCAGCAGCCCCTTTACAGGGGTGAACTATGGCTACACCTTC.

This clone turned up a few times. The rearrangement uses TRBV3-1 (or the pseudogene TRBV3-2) and TRBJ2-1; TRBD2 aligns across 10 bases. The CDR3 covers 16 residues. With V trimmed by 4 bases and J by 1 base, 4 bases remained unmatched. CDR1 and CDR2 from the germline V gene are LGHDT and YNNKEL (reference sequence). In DNA, the CDR3 is TGTGCCAGCAGCCGGTCGGGACTAGCGTCCTACAATGAGCAGTTCTTC. The encoded protein is CASSRSGLASYNEQFF.

The chain recombines TRBV7-3 with TRBJ2-7; perhaps TRBD1 as D (6 bases). The CDR3 runs 14 residues. V was pared by 2 bases and J by 6 bases, with 14 bases between. Germline V gene lookup returns CDR1 SGHTA and CDR2 FQGTGA. The CDR3 loop is CASSLWGQGSEQYF. In nucleotides, the CDR3 is TGTGCCAGCAGCTTATGGGGGCAGGGCAGCGAGCAGTACTTC. The full variable domain, its missing parts supplied by reference TRBV7-3 and TRBJ2-7, is GAGVSQTPSNKVTEKGKYVELRCDPISGHTALYWYRQSLGQGPEFLIYFQGTGAADDSGLPNDRFFAVRPEGSVSTLKIQRTERGDSAVYLCASSLWGQGSEQYFGPGTRLTVT.

In its sample, this clone was seen once. V usage is TRBV7-8 and J usage is TRBJ1-1, with D possibly matching TRBD1 (6 bases). Germline loops: CDR1 SGHVS, CDR2 FQNEAQ. The CDR3 is made up of 12 amino acids. Trimming cost V 5 bases and J 6 bases, with 10 bases left between them. Here the CDR3 reads CASSPTGPEAFF. In DNA, the CDR3 is TGTGCCAGCAGCCCGACAGGTCCTGAAGCTTTCTTT.

The chain joins TRBV11-3 to TRBJ2-1; D might be TRBD2 (6 bases). V shed 5 bases and J shed 2 bases, with 10 bases lying between them. Germline loops: CDR1 SGHNT, CDR2 YENEEA. This CDR3 is 14 amino acids long. This chain's CDR3 is CASSPWRAYNEQFF. The CDR3 DNA sequence: TGTGCCAGCAGCCCCTGGAGGGCCTACAATGAGCAGTTCTTC.

This clone was counted a few times. This sequence joins TRBV12-3 or TRBV12-4 and TRBJ1-2; D unclear. The V end lost 2 bases, the J end lost 14 bases, and 18 bases lay between the germline ends. The CDR3 length is 13 residues. CDR3 DNA: TGTGCCAGCAGTTTAATTCTGGGCAGCCCCGCGACCTTC. Protein sequence: CASSLILGSPATF.

The V call is TRBV19, the J call TRBJ1-6; D gene ambiguous. Germline assignment: CDR1 LNHDA and CDR2 SQIVND (reference sequence). The CDR3 has 15 amino acids. Trimming cost V 7 bases and J 4 bases, with 14 bases left between them. The CDR3 region has the DNA TGTGCCAGTACCTCCCTGGGAGGTTATAATTCACCCCTCCACTTT. Translating gives CASTSLGGYNSPLHF.

This chain uses TRBV7-8 with TRBJ1-3, with a tentative D call TRBD1 (5 bases). Trimming shortened V by 3 bases and J by 2 bases, and 11 bases separated the two germline ends. The CDR3 extends over 15 amino acids. CDR1 and CDR2 (germline): SGHVS, FQNEAQ. CDR3 sequence reads: CASSFIPQAGNTIYF. CDR3 nucleotide sequence: TGTGCCAGCAGCTTTATTCCACAGGCTGGAAACACCATATATTTT. The full variable domain, its missing parts supplied by reference TRBV7-8 and TRBJ1-3, is GAGVSQSPRYKVAKRGQDVALRCDPISGHVSLFWYQQALGQGPEFLTYFQNEAQLDKSGLPSDRFFAERPEGSVSTLKIQRTQQEDSAVYLCASSFIPQAGNTIYFGEGSWLTVV.

This chain uses TRBV2 with TRBJ2-1; 12 nucleotides agree with TRBD2. CDR1 and CDR2 (germline): SNHLY, FYNNEI. The J segment lost 4 bases and the V segment lost 7 bases, leaving 11 bases of the junction unmatched. This CDR3 has 17 amino acids. CDR3 DNA: TGTGCCAGCATAAGGCTAGCGGGAGGGCCGTCTTACAATGAGCAGTTCTTC. Protein: CASIRLAGGPSYNEQFF. Full variable domain (remainder filled in from reference TRBV2 and TRBJ2-1): EPEVTQTPSHQVTQMGQEVILRCVPISNHLYFYWYRQILGQKVEFLVSFYNNEISEKSEIFDDQFSVERPDGSNFTLKIRSTKLEDSAMYFCASIRLAGGPSYNEQFFGPGTRLTVL.

The V gene is TRBV4-3, the J gene TRBJ2-1; 8 positions agree with TRBD2. The CDR3 runs 16 residues. Trimming removed 0 bases from V and 10 bases from J; junction bases left unmatched: 11. Germline V gene lookup returns CDR1 LGHNA and CDR2 YSLEER. The CDR3 reads CASSQEHGSGGAEQFF. As DNA, the CDR3 is TGCGCCAGCAGCCAAGAACACGGGTCGGGAGGGGCCGAGCAGTTCTTC.

The table lists this clone with a few counts. The chain has TRBV4-3 and TRBJ1-6; unclear D gene. This CDR3 has 14 amino acids. V was clipped by 4 bases and J by 6 bases, with 10 bases between them. The germline gives CDR1 LGHNA, CDR2 YSLEER. CDR3 nucleotide sequence: TGCGCCAGCAGCCGAGCCGGGAGTAATTCACCCCTCCACTTT. Translating it yields CASSRAGSNSPLHF.